One sample yielded the 7 T cell receptor beta chains listed below, sequenced in a study of OX40 agonist ivuxolimab in advanced cancers. The library was prepared using the immunoSEQ multiplex PCR assay. TCRdb mirrors the immuneACCESS table, restricted to in-frame sequences. Some clones are absent from its copies; in checked studies, under half trace to an unresolved V gene, and the reason for the others is unknown. For this sample the table gives 77,000 or so clones, of which approximately 78% were detected only once. In total, the top ten clones hold about 5.4% of the sample. The specimen was CD4+ or CD8+ T cells sorted from blood, collected in a trial of the OX40 agonist ivuxolimab. The receptors originated from an adult with an advanced solid tumor such as melanoma, head and neck, liver or kidney cancer.

About this clone itself: The CDR3 does not close with the conserved phenylalanine or tryptophan, likely indicating a read error. It is unclear where the CDR3 begins or ends on the DNA, so no DNA is shown, and the CDR3 is as TCRdb lists it. Here the CDR3 reads CASRSGTV. This chain links TRBV28 with TRBJ2-6. Termini included, the CDR3 measures 8 amino acids. Germline CDR1 reads MDHEN; CDR2 reads SYDVKM.

V is TRBV19 and J is TRBJ2-1; the D gene is possibly TRBD2 (5 bases). The CDR3 totals 13 residues. V was trimmed by 5 bases and J by 8 bases, leaving 13 bases between them. Germline CDR1 LNHDA, CDR2 SQIVND (reference sequence). CDR3 sequence reads: CASSLLVWYEQFF. The CDR3 DNA reads as TGTGCCAGTAGTTTACTAGTTTGGTATGAGCAGTTCTTC.

V and J are TRBV27 and TRBJ1-5; D call uncertain. The germline V and J ends were trimmed by 3 bases and 8 bases, with 11 bases remaining between them. This CDR3 has 13 residues. CDR1 and CDR2 from the germline V gene are MNHEY and SMNVEV (reference sequence). DNA for the CDR3: TGTGCCAGCAGTTTCCGAACCGGAGAGCCCCAGCATTTT. Translation gives CASSFRTGEPQHF.

This rearrangement joins TRBV28 to TRBJ1-3; D remains ambiguous. Deletions cut 4 bases from V and 1 base from J, with 17 bases between. Looked up from germline, CDR1 is MDHEN and CDR2 is SYDVKM. The CDR3 length is 17 residues. The CDR3 spells CASSSPGGVRSGNTIYF. The CDR3 DNA reads as TGTGCCAGCAGTTCCCCTGGCGGGGTTCGTTCTGGAAACACCATATATTTT.

The count of this clone is one. The DNA of the CDR3 is TGTGCCAGCAATCGGGACAGGGACACTGAAGCTTTCTTT. It codes for CASNRDRDTEAFF. The chain carries TRBV6-5 and TRBJ1-1; 9 nucleotides match TRBD1. This CDR3 has 13 amino acids. Germline loops: CDR1 MNHEY, CDR2 SVGAGI. Trimming at V came to 7 bases and at J to 3 bases, leaving 3 bases not matched to a gene.

This clone was detected a few times. The V and J genes are TRBV5-4 and TRBJ2-7, with no clear D. Germline values: CDR1 SGHNT, CDR2 YYREEE (reference sequence). V was shortened by 2 bases and J by 8 bases, with 8 bases between the two germline ends. This CDR3 is 11 amino acids long. The CDR3 nucleotides read TGTGCCAGCAGCTTAGAAAGGCAGCAGTACTTC. Translated, it gives CASSLERQQYF.

This clone was counted a few times. This sequence joins TRBV5-1 and TRBJ2-7; D ambiguous. Per the germline V gene, CDR1 is SGHRS and CDR2 is YFSETQ. V lost 6 bases and J 1 base, leaving 17 bases between the germline ends. CDR3 length equals 15 residues. CDR3 in amino acids: CASTGNRFPSYEQYF. The CDR3 bases are TGCGCCAGCACCGGAAACAGATTCCCTTCCTACGAGCAGTACTTC. Complete variable domain (other parts from reference TRBV5-1 and TRBJ2-7): KAGVTQTPRYLIKTRGQQVTLSCSPISGHRSVSWYQQTPGQGLQFLFEYFSETQRNKGNFPGRFSGRQFSNSRSEMNVSTLELGDSALYLCASTGNRFPSYEQYFGPGTRLTVT.